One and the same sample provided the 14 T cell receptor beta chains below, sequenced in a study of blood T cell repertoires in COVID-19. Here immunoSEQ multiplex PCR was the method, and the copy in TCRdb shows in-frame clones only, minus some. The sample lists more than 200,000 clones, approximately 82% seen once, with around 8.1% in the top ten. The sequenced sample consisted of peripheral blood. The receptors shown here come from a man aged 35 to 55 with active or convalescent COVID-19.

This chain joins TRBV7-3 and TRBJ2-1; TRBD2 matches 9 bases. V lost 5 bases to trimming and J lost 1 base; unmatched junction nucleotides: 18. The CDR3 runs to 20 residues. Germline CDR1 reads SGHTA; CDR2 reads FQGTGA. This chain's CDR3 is CASSKRGSGAGGVSYNEQFF. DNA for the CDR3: TGTGCCAGCAGCAAAAGGGGGTCTGGAGCGGGAGGAGTGTCCTACAATGAGCAGTTCTTC.

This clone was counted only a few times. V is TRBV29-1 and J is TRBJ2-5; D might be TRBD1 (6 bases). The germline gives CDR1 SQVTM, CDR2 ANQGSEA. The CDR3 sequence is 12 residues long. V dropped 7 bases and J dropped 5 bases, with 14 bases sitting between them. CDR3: CSAGDTGETQYF. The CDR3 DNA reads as TGCAGCGCCGGGGACACGGGGGAGACCCAGTACTTC. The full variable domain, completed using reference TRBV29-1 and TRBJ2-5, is SAVISQKPSRDICQRGTSLTIQCQVDSQVTMMFWYRQQPGQSLTLIATANQGSEATYESGFVIDKFPISRPNLTFSTLTVSNMSPEDSSIYLCSAGDTGETQYFGPGTRLLVL.

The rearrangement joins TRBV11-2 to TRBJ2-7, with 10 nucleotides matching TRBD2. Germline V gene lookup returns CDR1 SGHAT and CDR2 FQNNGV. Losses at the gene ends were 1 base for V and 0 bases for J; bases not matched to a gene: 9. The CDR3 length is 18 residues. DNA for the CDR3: TGTGCCAGCAGCTTAGGAAGACTAGCGGGCTTAAGCTCCTACGAGCAGTACTTC. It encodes CASSLGRLAGLSSYEQYF.

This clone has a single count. CDR3 bases: TGTGCCAGCAGCCCCCGCGGGGGGGCCAATGAGCAGTTCTTC. Translated, it gives CASSPRGGANEQFF. The chain links TRBV6-2 or TRBV6-3 to TRBJ2-1; 9 bases line up with TRBD2. Germline-derived CDR1 and CDR2 are MNHEY and SVGEGT. V was pared by 6 bases and J by 6 bases, with 6 bases of the junction left unmatched. The CDR3 extends over 14 amino acids.

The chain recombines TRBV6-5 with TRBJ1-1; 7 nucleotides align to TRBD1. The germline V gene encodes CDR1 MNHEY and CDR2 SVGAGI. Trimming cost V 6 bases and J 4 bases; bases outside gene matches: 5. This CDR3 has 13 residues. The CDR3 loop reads CASRFRGSTEAFF. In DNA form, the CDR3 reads TGTGCCAGCAGATTCAGGGGGAGCACTGAAGCTTTCTTT.

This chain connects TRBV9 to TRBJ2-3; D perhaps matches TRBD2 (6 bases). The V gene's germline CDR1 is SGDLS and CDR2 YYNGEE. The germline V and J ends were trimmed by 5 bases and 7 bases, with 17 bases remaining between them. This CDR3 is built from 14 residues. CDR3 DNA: TGTGCCAGCAGTGAGGGACTGGGTGGGAATACGCAGTATTTT. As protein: CASSEGLGGNTQYF. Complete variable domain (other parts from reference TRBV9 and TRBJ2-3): DSGVTQTPKHLITATGQRVTLRCSPRSGDLSVYWYQQSLDQGLQFLIQYYNGEERAKGNILERFSAQQFPDLHSELNLSSLELGDSALYFCASSEGLGGNTQYFGPGTRLTVL.

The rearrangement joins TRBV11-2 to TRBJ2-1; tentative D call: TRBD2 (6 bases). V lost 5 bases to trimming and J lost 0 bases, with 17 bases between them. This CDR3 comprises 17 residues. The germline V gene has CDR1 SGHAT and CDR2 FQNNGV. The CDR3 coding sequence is TGTGCCAGCAGCAAACCCCCGGGGGTTGCCTCCTACAATGAGCAGTTCTTC. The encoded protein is CASSKPPGVASYNEQFF.

CDR3 sequence: CASSRSTSVPLNPSYNEQFF. CDR3 sequence (DNA): TGCGCCAGCAGCAGATCAACTAGCGTTCCACTCAACCCCTCCTACAATGAGCAGTTCTTC. V and J are TRBV5-1 and TRBJ2-1; the match to TRBD2 covers 7 bases. The germline V gene has CDR1 SGHRS and CDR2 YFSETQ. This CDR3 spans 20 amino acids. V trimming: 4 bases; J trimming: 0 bases; junction bases outside the gene matches: 19.

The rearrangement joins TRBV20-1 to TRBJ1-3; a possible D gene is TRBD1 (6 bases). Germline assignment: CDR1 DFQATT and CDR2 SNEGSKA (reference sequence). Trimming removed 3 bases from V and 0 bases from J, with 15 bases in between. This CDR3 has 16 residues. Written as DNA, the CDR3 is TGCAGTGCTAGTGTGGGGGCAACATACTCTGGAAACACCATATATTTT. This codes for CSASVGATYSGNTIYF.

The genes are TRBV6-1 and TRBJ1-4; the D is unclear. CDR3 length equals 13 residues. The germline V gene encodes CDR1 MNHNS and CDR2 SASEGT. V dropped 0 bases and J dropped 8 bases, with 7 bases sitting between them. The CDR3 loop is CASSEAAGEKLFF. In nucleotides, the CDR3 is TGTGCCAGCAGTGAAGCAGCAGGCGAAAAACTGTTTTTT.

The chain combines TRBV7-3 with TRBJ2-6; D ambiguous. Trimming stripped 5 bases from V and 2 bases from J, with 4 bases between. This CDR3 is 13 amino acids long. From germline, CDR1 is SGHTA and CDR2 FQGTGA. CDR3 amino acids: CASSPAGANVLTF. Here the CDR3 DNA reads TGTGCCAGCAGCCCCGCTGGGGCCAACGTCCTGACTTTC.

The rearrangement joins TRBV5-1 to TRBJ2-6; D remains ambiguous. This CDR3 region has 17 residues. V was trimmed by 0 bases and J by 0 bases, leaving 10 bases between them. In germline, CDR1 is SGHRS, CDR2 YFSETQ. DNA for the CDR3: TGCGCCAGCAGCTTGGCCAGATTAAACTCTGGGGCCAACGTCCTGACTTTC. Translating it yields CASSLARLNSGANVLTF.

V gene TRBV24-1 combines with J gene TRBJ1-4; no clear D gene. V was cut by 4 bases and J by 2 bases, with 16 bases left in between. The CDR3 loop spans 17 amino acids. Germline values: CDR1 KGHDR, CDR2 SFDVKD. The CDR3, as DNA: TGTGCCACCAGTGACGGCGGAGGTGGGTGGACTAATGAAAAACTGTTTTTT. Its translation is CATSDGGGGWTNEKLFF.

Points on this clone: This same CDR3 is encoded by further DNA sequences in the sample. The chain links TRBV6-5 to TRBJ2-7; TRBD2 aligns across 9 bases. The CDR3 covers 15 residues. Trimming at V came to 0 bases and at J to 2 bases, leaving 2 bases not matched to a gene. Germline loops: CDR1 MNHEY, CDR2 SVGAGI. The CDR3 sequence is CASSYSAGGTYEQYF. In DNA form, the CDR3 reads TGTGCCAGCAGTTACTCGGCGGGAGGGACCTACGAGCAGTACTTC.